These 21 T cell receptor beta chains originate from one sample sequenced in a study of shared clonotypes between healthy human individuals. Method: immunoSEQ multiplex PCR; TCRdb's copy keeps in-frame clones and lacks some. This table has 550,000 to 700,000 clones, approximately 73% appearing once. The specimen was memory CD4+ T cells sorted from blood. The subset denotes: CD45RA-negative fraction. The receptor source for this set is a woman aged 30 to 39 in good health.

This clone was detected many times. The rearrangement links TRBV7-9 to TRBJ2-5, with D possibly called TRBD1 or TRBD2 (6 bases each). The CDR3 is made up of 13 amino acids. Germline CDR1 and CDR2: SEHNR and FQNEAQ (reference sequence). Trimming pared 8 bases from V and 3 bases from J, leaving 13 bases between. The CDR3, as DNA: TGTGCCAGCCTGGGGGGCGGCGAAGAGACCCAGTACTTC. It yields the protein CASLGGGEETQYF.

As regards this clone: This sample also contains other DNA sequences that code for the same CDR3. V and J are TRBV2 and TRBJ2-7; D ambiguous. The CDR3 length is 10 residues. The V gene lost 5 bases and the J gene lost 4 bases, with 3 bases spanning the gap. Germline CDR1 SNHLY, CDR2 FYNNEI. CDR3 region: CASSLYEQYF. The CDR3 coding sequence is TGTGCCAGCAGTCTATACGAGCAGTACTTC.

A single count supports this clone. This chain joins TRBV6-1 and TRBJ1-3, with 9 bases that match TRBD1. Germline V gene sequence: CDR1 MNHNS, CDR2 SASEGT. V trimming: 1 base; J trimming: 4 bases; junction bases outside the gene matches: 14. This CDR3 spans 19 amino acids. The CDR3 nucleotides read TGTGCCAGCAGTGAAGGGCCCCTGGACAGGGGATTTATAGGAAACACCATATATTTT. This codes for CASSEGPLDRGFIGNTIYF.

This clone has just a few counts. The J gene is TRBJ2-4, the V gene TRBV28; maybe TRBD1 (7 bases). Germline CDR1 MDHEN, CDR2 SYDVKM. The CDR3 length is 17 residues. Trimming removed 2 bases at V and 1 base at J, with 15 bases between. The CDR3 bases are TGTGCCAGCAGTTTAGCTTCAGGGGGGAGGGCCAAAAACATTCAGTACTTC. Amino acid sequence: CASSLASGGRAKNIQYF.

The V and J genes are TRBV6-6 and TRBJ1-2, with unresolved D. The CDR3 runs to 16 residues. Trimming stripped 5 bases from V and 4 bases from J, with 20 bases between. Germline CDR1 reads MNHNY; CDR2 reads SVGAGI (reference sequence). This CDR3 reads CASSRSEWEKTYGYTF. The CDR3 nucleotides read TGTGCCAGCAGTCGTAGCGAGTGGGAGAAGACCTATGGCTACACCTTC.

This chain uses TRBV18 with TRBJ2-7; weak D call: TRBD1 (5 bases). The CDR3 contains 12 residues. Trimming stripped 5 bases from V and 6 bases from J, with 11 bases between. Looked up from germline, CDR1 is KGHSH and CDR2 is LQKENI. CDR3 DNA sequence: TGTGCCAGCTCAGGACAATCTCCCGAGCAGTACTTC. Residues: CASSGQSPEQYF. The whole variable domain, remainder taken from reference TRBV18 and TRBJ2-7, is NAGVMQNPRHLVRRRGQEARLRCSPMKGHSHVYWYRQLPEEGLKFMVYLQKENIIDESGMPKERFSAEFPKEGPSILRIQQVVRGDSAAYFCASSGQSPEQYFGPGTRLTVT.

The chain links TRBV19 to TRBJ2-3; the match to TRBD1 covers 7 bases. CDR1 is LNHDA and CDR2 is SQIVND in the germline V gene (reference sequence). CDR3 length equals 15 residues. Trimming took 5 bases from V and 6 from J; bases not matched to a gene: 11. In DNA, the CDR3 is TGTGCCAGTAGTGACAGGGAGAGCGCCTACGATACGCAGTATTTT. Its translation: CASSDRESAYDTQYF.

The CDR3: CASSSPQSGELFF. In DNA form, the CDR3 reads TGTGCCAGCAGCTCCCCACAAAGCGGGGAGCTGTTTTTT. V is TRBV28 and J is TRBJ2-2; D is ambiguous. This CDR3 is built from 13 residues. V shed 6 bases and J shed 7 bases, with 12 bases lying between them. CDR1 and CDR2 from the germline V gene are MDHEN and SYDVKM. Supplemented by reference TRBV28 and TRBJ2-2, the full variable domain reads DVKVTQSSRYLVKRTGEKVFLECVQDMDHENMFWYRQDPGLGLRLIYFSYDVKMKEKGDIPEGYSVSREKKERFSLILESASTNQTSMYLCASSSPQSGELFFGEGSRLTVL.

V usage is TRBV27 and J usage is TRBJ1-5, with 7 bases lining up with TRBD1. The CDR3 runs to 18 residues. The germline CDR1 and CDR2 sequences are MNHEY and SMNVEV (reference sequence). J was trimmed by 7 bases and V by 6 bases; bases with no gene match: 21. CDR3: CASSPALRTGAFGQPQHF. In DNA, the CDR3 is TGTGCCAGCAGCCCAGCATTAAGGACAGGAGCTTTTGGGCAGCCCCAGCATTTT.

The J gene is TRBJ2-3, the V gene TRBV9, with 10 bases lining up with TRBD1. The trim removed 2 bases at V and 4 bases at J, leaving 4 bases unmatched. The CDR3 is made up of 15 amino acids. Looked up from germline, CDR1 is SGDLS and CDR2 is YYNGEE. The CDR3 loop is CASSVGQGPPDTQYF. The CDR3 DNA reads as TGTGCCAGCAGCGTGGGACAGGGGCCTCCAGATACGCAGTATTTT.

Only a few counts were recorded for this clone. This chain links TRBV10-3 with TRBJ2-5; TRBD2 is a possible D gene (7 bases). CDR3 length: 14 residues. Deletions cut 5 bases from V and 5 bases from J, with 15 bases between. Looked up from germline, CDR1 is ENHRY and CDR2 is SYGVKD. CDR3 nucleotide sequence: TGTGCCATCAGTCCAGGGGAGGGCAGGGAGACCCAGTACTTC. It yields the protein CAISPGEGRETQYF.

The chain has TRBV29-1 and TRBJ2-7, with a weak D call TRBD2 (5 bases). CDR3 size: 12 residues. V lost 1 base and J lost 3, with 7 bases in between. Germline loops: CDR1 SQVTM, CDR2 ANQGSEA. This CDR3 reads CSVEAGIYEQYF. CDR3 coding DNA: TGCAGCGTTGAAGCGGGAATCTACGAGCAGTACTTC.

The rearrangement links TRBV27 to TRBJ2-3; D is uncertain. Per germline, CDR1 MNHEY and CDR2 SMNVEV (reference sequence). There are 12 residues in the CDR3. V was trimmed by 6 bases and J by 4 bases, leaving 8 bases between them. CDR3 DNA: TGTGCCAGCAGCTTCCTCTCAGATACGCAGTATTTT. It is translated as CASSFLSDTQYF.

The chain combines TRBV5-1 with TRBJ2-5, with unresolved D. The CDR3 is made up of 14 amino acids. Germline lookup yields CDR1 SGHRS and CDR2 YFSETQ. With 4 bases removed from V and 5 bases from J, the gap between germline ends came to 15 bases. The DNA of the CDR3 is TGCGCCAGCAGCCTAACCACAGACTCGGAGACCCAGTACTTC. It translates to CASSLTTDSETQYF.

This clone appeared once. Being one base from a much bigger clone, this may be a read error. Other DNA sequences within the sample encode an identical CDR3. CDR3 sequence reads: CASSLGDRDHNEQFF. Written as DNA, the CDR3 is TGCGCCAGCAGCTTGGGTGACAGGGACCACAATGAGCAGTTCTTC. V and J are TRBV5-1 and TRBJ2-1; 7 nucleotides align to TRBD1. The CDR3 is made up of 15 amino acids. After removal of 0 bases from V and 5 bases from J, the junction contained 5 bases not matched to a gene. The V gene's germline CDR1 is SGHRS and CDR2 YFSETQ.

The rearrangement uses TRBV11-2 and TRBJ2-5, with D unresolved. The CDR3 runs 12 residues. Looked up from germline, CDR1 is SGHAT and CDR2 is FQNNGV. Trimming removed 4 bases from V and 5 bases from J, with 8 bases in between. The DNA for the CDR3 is TGTGCCAGCAGCTCCGCCCTCGAGACCCAGTACTTC. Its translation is CASSSALETQYF.

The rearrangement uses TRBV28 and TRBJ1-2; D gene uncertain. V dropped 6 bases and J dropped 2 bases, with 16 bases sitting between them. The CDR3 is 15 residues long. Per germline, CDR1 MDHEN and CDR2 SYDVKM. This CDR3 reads CASRTPGPVNYGYTF. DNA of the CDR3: TGTGCCAGCAGAACCCCGGGCCCCGTCAACTATGGCTACACCTTC.

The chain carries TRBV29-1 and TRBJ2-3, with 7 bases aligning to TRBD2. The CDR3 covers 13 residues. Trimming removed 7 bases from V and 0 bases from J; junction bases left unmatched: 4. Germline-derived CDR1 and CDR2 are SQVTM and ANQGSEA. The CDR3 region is CSGSGDSTDTQYF. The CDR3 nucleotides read TGCAGCGGGAGCGGGGACAGCACAGATACGCAGTATTTT.

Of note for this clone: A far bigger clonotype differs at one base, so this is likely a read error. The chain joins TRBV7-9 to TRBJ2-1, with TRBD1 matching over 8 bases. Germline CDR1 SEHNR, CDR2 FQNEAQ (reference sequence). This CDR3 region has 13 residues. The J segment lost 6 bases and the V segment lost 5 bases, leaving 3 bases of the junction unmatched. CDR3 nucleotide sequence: TGTGCCAGCAGCCAAGGGACAGGCAATGAGCAGTTCTTC. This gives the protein CASSQGTGNEQFF.

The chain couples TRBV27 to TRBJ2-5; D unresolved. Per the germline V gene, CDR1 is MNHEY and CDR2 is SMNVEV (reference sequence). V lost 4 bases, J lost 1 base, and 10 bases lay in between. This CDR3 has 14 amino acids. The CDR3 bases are TGTGCCAGCAGTTCCCGGGCTATCCAAGAGACCCAGTACTTC. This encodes CASSSRAIQETQYF.

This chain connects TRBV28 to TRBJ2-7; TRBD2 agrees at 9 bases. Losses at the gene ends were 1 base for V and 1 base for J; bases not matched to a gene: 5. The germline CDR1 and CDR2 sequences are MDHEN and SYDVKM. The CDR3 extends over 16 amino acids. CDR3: CASSLSGLAGSYEQYF. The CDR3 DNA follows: TGTGCCAGCAGTTTATCGGGGCTAGCGGGATCCTACGAGCAGTACTTC.